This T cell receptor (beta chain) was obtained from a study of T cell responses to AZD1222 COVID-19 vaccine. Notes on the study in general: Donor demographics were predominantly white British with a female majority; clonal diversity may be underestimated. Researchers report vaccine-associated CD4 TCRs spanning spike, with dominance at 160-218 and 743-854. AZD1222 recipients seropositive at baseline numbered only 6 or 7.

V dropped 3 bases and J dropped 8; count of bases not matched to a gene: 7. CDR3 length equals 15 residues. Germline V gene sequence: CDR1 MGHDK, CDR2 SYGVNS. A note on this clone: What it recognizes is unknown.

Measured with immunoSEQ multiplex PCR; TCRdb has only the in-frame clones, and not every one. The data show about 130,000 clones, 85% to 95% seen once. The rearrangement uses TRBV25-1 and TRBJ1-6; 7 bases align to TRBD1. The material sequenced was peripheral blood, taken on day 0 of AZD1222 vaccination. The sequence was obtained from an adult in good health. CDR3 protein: CASSDLSQGDSPLHF. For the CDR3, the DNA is TGTGCCAGCAGTGATCTGAGTCAGGGGGATTCACCCCTCCACTTT.